These 32 T cell receptor beta chains share one sample of origin, sequenced in a study of blood T cell repertoires in COVID-19. Libraries were prepared by immunoSEQ multiplex PCR; TCRdb keeps only in-frame clonotypes and omits some of them. The repertoire consists of some 240,000 clones, with 81% occurring once and the leading ten covering 6% to 8%. The sample taken for sequencing was peripheral blood. Receptors were obtained from a woman aged 80 or over with COVID-19, enrolled during active disease.

The gene calls are TRBV24-1 and TRBJ2-2, with 11 bases matching TRBD2. V lost 6 bases to trimming and J lost 1 base; unmatched junction nucleotides: 6. This CDR3 is built from 17 residues. Germline assignment: CDR1 KGHDR and CDR2 SFDVKD. CDR3 nucleotide sequence: TGTGCCACCAGTTATGGGCTAGCGGGAGGGAACACCGGGGAGCTGTTTTTT. This encodes CATSYGLAGGNTGELFF.

The chain joins TRBV7-2 to TRBJ2-7; perhaps TRBD2 as D (6 bases). The germline gives CDR1 SGHTA, CDR2 FQGNSA. This CDR3 spans 15 amino acids. The germline V and J ends were trimmed by 1 base and 1 base, with 11 bases remaining between them. In DNA, the CDR3 is TGTGCCAGCAGCTTAGGCGGGGTTGGTTCCTACGAGCAGTACTTC. It specifies CASSLGGVGSYEQYF.

The V and J genes are TRBV5-6 and TRBJ1-2; 9 positions agree with TRBD1. The CDR3 length is 13 residues. Germline CDR1 and CDR2: SGHDT and YYEEEE. V shed 4 bases and J 6 bases; nucleotides not matched to a gene: 4. The CDR3 sequence is CASSRDRGDGYTF. CDR3 coding DNA: TGTGCCAGCAGCCGCGACAGGGGGGATGGCTACACCTTC. Full variable domain (rest looked up from reference TRBV5-6 and TRBJ1-2): DAGVTQSPTHLIKTRGQQVTLRCSPKSGHDTVSWYQQALGQGPQFIFQYYEEEERQRGNFPDRFSGHQFPNYSSELNVNALLLGDSALYLCASSRDRGDGYTFGSGTRLTVV.

V usage is TRBV7-9 and J usage is TRBJ1-5; 7 bases agree with TRBD1. The ends lost 4 bases at V and 6 bases at J; junction bases unmatched: 9. This CDR3 is built from 15 residues. CDR1 is SEHNR and CDR2 is FQNEAQ in the germline V gene (reference sequence). The CDR3 sequence: CASSSDRALGQPQHF. In nucleotides, the CDR3 is TGTGCCAGCAGCTCCGACAGGGCCCTAGGTCAGCCCCAGCATTTT.

This clone was observed a few times. This rearrangement joins TRBV5-1 to TRBJ1-4, with TRBD1 matching 7 bases. This CDR3 spans 14 amino acids. Per germline, CDR1 SGHRS and CDR2 YFSETQ. V shed 1 base and J 8 bases; nucleotides not matched to a gene: 5. The CDR3 bases are TGCGCCAGCAGCTTGAGACAGGGTGGAGAAAAACTGTTTTTT. Translated: CASSLRQGGEKLFF.

The J gene is TRBJ2-4, the V gene TRBV12-3 or TRBV12-4; D is unclear. V lost 7 bases and J lost 4, with 11 bases in between. The CDR3 has 13 amino acids. The CDR3 protein is CASTRLGKNIQYF. As DNA, the CDR3 is TGTGCCAGCACCAGGCTCGGTAAAAACATTCAGTACTTC.

V is TRBV7-9 and J is TRBJ2-5, with D maybe TRBD1 (5 bases). Trimming pared 3 bases from V and 6 bases from J, leaving 20 bases between. Germline V CDR1 and CDR2: SEHNR, FQNEAQ (reference sequence). The CDR3 is 16 residues long. CDR3 DNA: TGTGCCAGCAGCTTGAGCATAGGGGCCGCGTTAAAGACCCAGTACTTC. It translates to CASSLSIGAALKTQYF. The full variable domain, rest sourced from reference TRBV7-9 and TRBJ2-5, is DTGVSQNPRHKITKRGQNVTFRCDPISEHNRLYWYRQTLGQGPEFLTYFQNEAQLEKSRLLSDRFSAERPKGSFSTLEIQRTEQGDSAMYLCASSLSIGAALKTQYFGPGTRLLVL.

The genes are TRBV5-8 and TRBJ2-5; D is ambiguous. Trimming removed 3 bases at V and 4 bases at J, with 13 bases between. Per germline, CDR1 SGHTS and CDR2 YDEGEE. The CDR3 covers 14 residues. DNA of the CDR3: TGTGCCAGCAGCTCCCTACTTGGGCCAGAGACCCAGTACTTC. Its translation is CASSSLLGPETQYF.

The J gene is TRBJ2-5, the V gene TRBV5-6; 10 bases are shared with TRBD1. Germline assignment: CDR1 SGHDT and CDR2 YYEEEE. V lost 0 bases and J lost 4; bases outside the gene matches: 9. The CDR3 totals 17 residues. The CDR3 nucleotides are TGTGCCAGCAGCTTGGGAGAGGGGACAGGGGTAGGAGAGACCCAGTACTTC. Translation gives CASSLGEGTGVGETQYF. Complete variable domain (other parts from reference TRBV5-6 and TRBJ2-5): DAGVTQSPTHLIKTRGQQVTLRCSPKSGHDTVSWYQQALGQGPQFIFQYYEEEERQRGNFPDRFSGHQFPNYSSELNVNALLLGDSALYLCASSLGEGTGVGETQYFGPGTRLLVL.

The chain combines TRBV5-1 with TRBJ2-7; 7 bases fit TRBD2. The germline V gene encodes CDR1 SGHRS and CDR2 YFSETQ. The V gene end was trimmed by 1 base and the J gene end by 2 bases; junction bases not matched to a gene: 3. This CDR3 spans 14 amino acids. Here the CDR3 DNA reads TGCGCCAGCAGCTTGCGCGGGGGAACCTACGAGCAGTACTTC. It codes for CASSLRGGTYEQYF.

This chain joins TRBV10-1 and TRBJ2-3; tentatively, D is TRBD1 (6 bases). Germline assignment: CDR1 WNHNN and CDR2 SYGVQD (reference sequence). This CDR3 spans 11 amino acids. V lost 8 bases and J 8 bases, leaving 11 bases between the germline ends. CDR3 amino acids: CASGTGRTQYF. CDR3 in DNA: TGCGCCAGCGGAACAGGGCGTACGCAGTATTTT.

This clone was picked up many times. The rearrangement uses TRBV2 and TRBJ2-1; no firm D call. With 1 base removed from V and 1 base from J, the gap between germline ends came to 8 bases. The CDR3 runs to 15 residues. Germline V gene sequence: CDR1 SNHLY, CDR2 FYNNEI. The CDR3 spells CASSEGYLSYNEQFF. The DNA for the CDR3 is TGTGCCAGCAGTGAAGGCTACCTGTCCTACAATGAGCAGTTCTTC. The variable domain in full, with the rest retrieved from reference TRBV2 and TRBJ2-1, is EPEVTQTPSHQVTQMGQEVILRCVPISNHLYFYWYRQILGQKVEFLVSFYNNEISEKSEIFDDQFSVERPDGSNFTLKIRSTKLEDSAMYFCASSEGYLSYNEQFFGPGTRLTVL.

Comments on this clone: A junction boundary mismatches the germline segment, possibly from a read error. This chain connects TRBV6-5 to TRBJ2-7; 8 nucleotides agree with TRBD1. This CDR3 comprises 13 residues. Germline CDR1 and CDR2: MNHEY and SVGAGI. CDR3 region: CASSYTRTGRKNF. Written as DNA, the CDR3 is TGTGCCAGCAGTTACACGCGGACAGGGAGAAAAAACTTC.

V is TRBV5-4 and J is TRBJ1-1, with D maybe TRBD1 (5 bases). Germline CDR1 reads SGHNT; CDR2 reads YYREEE (reference sequence). V dropped 5 bases and J dropped 6 bases, with 14 bases sitting between them. The CDR3 runs to 13 residues. The CDR3 bases are TGTGCCAGCAGTCCGGGGGGTTTCTCTGAAGCTTTCTTT. Translated: CASSPGGFSEAFF.

V gene TRBV6-2 or TRBV6-3 combines with J gene TRBJ2-1, with 14 bases lining up with TRBD2. In germline, CDR1 is MNHEY, CDR2 SVGEGT. This CDR3 has 20 residues. Trimming at V came to 2 bases and at J to 4 bases, leaving 13 bases not matched to a gene. The DNA of the CDR3 is TGTGCCAGCAGTTACCTAATCCAAGGGACTAGCGGGAGAGGGTACAATGAGCAGTTCTTC. The encoded protein is CASSYLIQGTSGRGYNEQFF.

This clone was picked up a small number of times. The chain couples TRBV25-1 to TRBJ1-1, with D unresolved. CDR1 MGHDK and CDR2 SYGVNS come from the germline V gene. Trimming pared 5 bases from V and 2 bases from J, leaving 12 bases between. The CDR3 has 14 amino acids. CDR3 DNA: TGTGCCAGCAGTCCCCCCGGTAGAAACACTGAAGCTTTCTTT. Translating gives CASSPPGRNTEAFF.

This clone was seen a few times. The chain joins TRBV6-5 to TRBJ2-7, with D possibly being TRBD1 (7 bases). The CDR3 consists of 13 residues. The V and J ends lost 6 bases and 3 bases respectively, with 12 bases between them. Germline V lookup: CDR1 MNHEY, CDR2 SVGAGI. The CDR3 DNA reads as TGTGCCAGCAGAAGACAGGGAGGCTACGAGCAGTACTTC. The encoded protein is CASRRQGGYEQYF.

The chain combines TRBV5-4 with TRBJ2-7, with TRBD1 as a possible D gene (5 bases). Trimming removed 2 bases from V and 3 bases from J, with 9 bases in between. Germline CDR1 and CDR2: SGHNT and YYREEE (reference sequence). This CDR3 is 13 amino acids long. Here the CDR3 reads CASSLPQVYEQYF. The CDR3 DNA reads as TGTGCCAGCAGCTTACCACAGGTCTACGAGCAGTACTTC.

V usage is TRBV6-6 and J usage is TRBJ1-5; tentatively, D is TRBD1 (6 bases). The ends were cut back, 4 bases at V and 3 bases at J, with 16 bases in the middle. This CDR3 comprises 16 residues. Germline V gene lookup returns CDR1 MNHNY and CDR2 SVGAGI (reference sequence). CDR3 sequence (DNA): TGTGCCAGCAGTTTTACGTCAGGGGCCCTCAATCAGCCCCAGCATTTT. Encoded protein: CASSFTSGALNQPQHF.

J is TRBJ1-5 and V is TRBV30; no clear D gene. V gave up 2 bases and J gave up 2 bases, with 4 bases separating them. CDR3 length: 12 residues. Germline V CDR1 and CDR2: GTSNPN, SVGIG (reference sequence). CDR3: CAWSTGNQPQHF. The DNA of the CDR3 is TGTGCCTGGAGTACGGGCAATCAGCCCCAGCATTTT.

The chain joins TRBV9 to TRBJ1-6; no clear D gene. Per germline, CDR1 SGDLS and CDR2 YYNGEE. V was trimmed by 0 bases and J by 7 bases, leaving 5 bases between them. This CDR3 region has 13 residues. The CDR3 DNA sequence: TGTGCCAGCAGCGTAGGAGGGAATTCACCCCTCCACTTT. It specifies CASSVGGNSPLHF.

The chain carries TRBV5-1 and TRBJ2-1; D is unclear. The V and J ends lost 5 bases and 1 base respectively, with 10 bases between them. This CDR3 contains 14 residues. Looked up from germline, CDR1 is SGHRS and CDR2 is YFSETQ. CDR3 in DNA: TGCGCCAGCAGAGAGCAGGAATCCTACAATGAGCAGTTCTTC. Amino acids: CASREQESYNEQFF.

The rearrangement uses TRBV12-3 or TRBV12-4 and TRBJ2-1; D call uncertain. The CDR3 is 11 residues long. V gave up 3 bases and J gave up 9 bases, with 6 bases separating them. The CDR3 loop is CASSFRIEQFF. The CDR3 DNA reads TGTGCCAGCAGTTTTCGTATTGAGCAGTTCTTC.

The CDR3 loop is CAISPGLAGSYEQYF. The CDR3 nucleotides read TGTGCCATCTCCCCTGGACTAGCGGGGTCCTACGAGCAGTACTTC. The chain joins TRBV10-3 to TRBJ2-7; TRBD2 agrees at 12 bases. Germline V gene data show CDR1 as ENHRY and CDR2 as SYGVKD. V shed 8 bases and J 1 base; nucleotides not matched to a gene: 6. This CDR3 spans 15 amino acids.

This chain connects TRBV19 to TRBJ2-5; weak D call: TRBD1 (6 bases). Germline V gives CDR1 LNHDA, CDR2 SQIVND (reference sequence). Trimming pared 1 base from V and 5 bases from J, leaving 8 bases between. The CDR3 is made up of 13 amino acids. CDR3 in DNA: TGTGCCAGTAGTATAGGGGGGCAGGAGACCCAGTACTTC. Protein product: CASSIGGQETQYF.

The chain recombines TRBV19 with TRBJ2-1, with 7 positions matching TRBD2. The CDR3 totals 15 residues. The V segment lost 5 bases and the J segment 2 bases; nucleotides outside the gene matches: 6. Germline V lookup: CDR1 LNHDA, CDR2 SQIVND (reference sequence). CDR3 DNA sequence: TGTGCCAGTAGTCCTAAAAGCGGGACCTACAATGAGCAGTTCTTC. Residues: CASSPKSGTYNEQFF.

Of note for this clone: This same CDR3 is encoded by further DNA sequences in the sample. The chain carries TRBV18 and TRBJ2-7; TRBD1 might be the D (5 bases). Germline V gives CDR1 KGHSH, CDR2 LQKENI. There are 13 residues in the CDR3. The V end was cut by 0 bases, the J end by 4 bases, with 7 bases between. CDR3 sequence reads: CASSPPQAYEQYF. The CDR3 DNA reads as TGTGCCAGCTCACCACCACAGGCGTACGAGCAGTACTTC.

The V and J genes are TRBV18 and TRBJ2-1; D is perhaps TRBD1 (6 bases). Germline CDR1 and CDR2: KGHSH and LQKENI. V was shortened by 2 bases and J by 0 bases, with 14 bases between the two germline ends. The CDR3 sequence is 17 residues long. CDR3 protein: CASSPYSGASSYNEQFF. CDR3 nucleotide sequence: TGTGCCAGCTCACCATATTCAGGGGCTAGCTCCTACAATGAGCAGTTCTTC.

The chain uses TRBV7-9 and TRBJ2-1; 7 bases align to TRBD1. From germline, CDR1 is SEHNR and CDR2 FQNEAQ (reference sequence). Trimming cost V 5 bases and J 9 bases; bases outside gene matches: 13. This CDR3 has 15 amino acids. CDR3 sequence (DNA): TGTGCCAGCAGCACCCCCCGGACAGGACGAGGTGAGCAGTTCTTC. Translated: CASSTPRTGRGEQFF.

In its sample, this clone was seen once. V usage is TRBV10-3 and J usage is TRBJ2-7, with a tentative D call TRBD1 (7 bases). The V end was cut by 5 bases, the J end by 4 bases, with 15 bases between. Germline CDR1 ENHRY, CDR2 SYGVKD. This CDR3 is built from 14 residues. The DNA of the CDR3 is TGTGCCATCAGTCCACGGGGGACAGTATACGAGCAGTACTTC. The encoded protein is CAISPRGTVYEQYF.

This chain links TRBV19 with TRBJ2-2; D remains ambiguous. Germline V gene lookup returns CDR1 LNHDA and CDR2 SQIVND (reference sequence). Trimming removed 5 bases at V and 4 bases at J, with 8 bases between. CDR3 size: 13 residues. DNA of the CDR3: TGTGCCAGTAGTGTACAGACCACCGGGGAGCTGTTTTTT. Translated, it gives CASSVQTTGELFF.

The chain employs TRBV27 and TRBJ1-2; 11 bases line up with TRBD1. With V trimmed by 4 bases and J by 4 bases, 5 bases remained unmatched. The CDR3 length is 15 residues. From germline, CDR1 is MNHEY and CDR2 SMNVEV (reference sequence). The CDR3 DNA reads TGTGCCAGCAGTTACGGACAGGGGGCGAGCTATGGCTACACCTTC. Translated, it gives CASSYGQGASYGYTF.